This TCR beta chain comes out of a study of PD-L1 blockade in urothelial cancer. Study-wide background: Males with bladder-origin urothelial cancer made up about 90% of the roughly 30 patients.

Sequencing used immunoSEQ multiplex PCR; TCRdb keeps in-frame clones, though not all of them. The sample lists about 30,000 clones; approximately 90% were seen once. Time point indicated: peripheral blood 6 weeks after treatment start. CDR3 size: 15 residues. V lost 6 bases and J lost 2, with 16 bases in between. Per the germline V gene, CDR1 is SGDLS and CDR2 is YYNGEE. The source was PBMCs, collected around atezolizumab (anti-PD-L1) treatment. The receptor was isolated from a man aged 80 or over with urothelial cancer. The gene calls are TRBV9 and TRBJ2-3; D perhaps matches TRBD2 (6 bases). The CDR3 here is CASTTEGQFTDTQYF. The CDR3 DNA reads TGTGCCAGCACCACGGAGGGCCAGTTCACAGATACGCAGTATTTT.